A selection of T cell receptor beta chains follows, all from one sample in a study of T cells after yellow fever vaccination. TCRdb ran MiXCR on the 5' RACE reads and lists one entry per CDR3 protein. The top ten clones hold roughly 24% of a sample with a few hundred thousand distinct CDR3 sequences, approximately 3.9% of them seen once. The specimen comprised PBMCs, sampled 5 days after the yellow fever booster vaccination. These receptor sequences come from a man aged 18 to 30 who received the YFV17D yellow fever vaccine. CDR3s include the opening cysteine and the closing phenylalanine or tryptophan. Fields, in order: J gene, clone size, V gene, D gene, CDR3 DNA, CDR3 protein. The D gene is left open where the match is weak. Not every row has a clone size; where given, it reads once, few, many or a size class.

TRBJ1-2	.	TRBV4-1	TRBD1	TGCGCCAGCAGCCAAGGGAGACAGGGCGGCTATGGCTACACCTTC	CASSQGRQGGYGYTF
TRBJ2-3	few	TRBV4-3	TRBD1	TGCGCCAGCAGCCAAGGGGACAGGAGCACAGATACGCAGTATTTT	CASSQGDRSTDTQYF
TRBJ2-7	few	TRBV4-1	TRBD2	TGCGCCAGCAGCCCCCGTTCTAGCGGGGGGCCTAGCTCCTACGAGCAGTACTTC	CASSPRSSGGPSSYEQYF
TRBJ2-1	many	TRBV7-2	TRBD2	TGTGCCAGCAGCTTAGCCCCCCGACTAGCGGGGGAGTACAATGAGCAGTTCTTC	CASSLAPRLAGEYNEQFF
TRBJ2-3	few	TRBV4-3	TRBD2	TGCGCCAGCAGCCAATGGACTAGCGCCTCAGATACGCAGTATTTT	CASSQWTSASDTQYF
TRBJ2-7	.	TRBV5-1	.	TGCGCCAGCAGCTTACGACAGGAGACCTACGAGCAGTACTTC	CASSLRQETYEQYF
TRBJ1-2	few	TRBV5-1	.	TGCGCCAGCGGAGAAACCGAGGCCTATGGCTACACCTTC	CASGETEAYGYTF
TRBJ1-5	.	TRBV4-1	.	TGCGCCAGCAGCCAAGCTCCAGGGGATATGGATCAGCCCCAGCATTTT	CASSQAPGDMDQPQHF
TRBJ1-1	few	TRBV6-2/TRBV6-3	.	TGTGCCAGCAGTATGAGAACGGCCTTTAACACTGAAGCTTTCTTT	CASSMRTAFNTEAFF
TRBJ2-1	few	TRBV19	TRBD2	TGTGCCAGTAGTATTCAGCGGGGAAGATCCTACAATGAGCAGTTCTTC	CASSIQRGRSYNEQFF
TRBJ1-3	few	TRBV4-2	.	TGTGCCAGCAGCCAAGAGTTAGTTCGCTCTGGAAACACCATATATTTT	CASSQELVRSGNTIYF